The 8 T cell receptor beta chains below all came from one sample that was sequenced in a study of T cells in Graves' hyperthyroidism and ophthalmopathy. The source material, RNA transcripts, was used to amplify TCR beta CDR3 regions. With the HTBI primer set, the TCR CDR3 went through a first round of RT-PCR. In TCRdb, the multiplex PCR reads were re-called with MiXCR into one record per CDR3 protein. In the table there are some 580,000 distinct CDR3 sequences, roughly 16% of which are singletons. Input material: blood. Receptors originate from a woman aged 40 to 55 with Graves' ophthalmopathy.

The CDR3 DNA is TGTGCCAGCAGTGAAACGGACTCTGGAAACACCATATATTTT. It is translated as CASSETDSGNTIYF. The gene calls are TRBV6-1 and TRBJ1-3; D ambiguous. Trimming removed 2 bases at V and 0 bases at J, with 5 bases between. This CDR3 contains 14 residues. Looked up from germline, CDR1 is MNHNS and CDR2 is SASEGT.

This clonotype has more than one count but fewer than ten. This chain links TRBV12-3 or TRBV12-4 with TRBJ1-5; weak D call: TRBD1 (6 bases). The germline V and J ends were trimmed by 3 bases and 2 bases, with 11 bases remaining between them. This CDR3 has 15 amino acids. The CDR3 loop is CASSFRGIGNQPQHF. CDR3 in DNA: TGTGCCAGCAGTTTTAGGGGGATAGGCAATCAGCCCCAGCATTTT.

The chain recombines TRBV7-9 with TRBJ1-5; D gene uncertain. Trimming stripped 3 bases from V and 7 bases from J, with 7 bases between. CDR3 length: 12 amino acids. Germline V CDR1 and CDR2: SEHNR, FQNEAQ (reference sequence). CDR3 bases: TGTGCCAGCAGCTTTTCGGCACAGCCCCAGCATTTT. This gives the protein CASSFSAQPQHF.

This clonotype was found a few times. V usage is TRBV20-1 and J usage is TRBJ2-7, with unresolved D. The V gene lost 4 bases and the J gene lost 6 bases, with 13 bases spanning the gap. The CDR3 consists of 12 residues. CDR1 and CDR2 (germline): DFQATT, SNEGSKA (reference sequence). The CDR3 loop reads CSATIGPGEQYF. Here the CDR3 DNA reads TGCAGTGCTACTATAGGGCCCGGCGAGCAGTACTTC.

This clonotype was found a few times. V and J are TRBV18 and TRBJ2-2; possibly TRBD1 for D (5 bases). Per germline, CDR1 KGHSH and CDR2 LQKENI. V shed 5 bases and J shed 5 bases, with 12 bases lying between them. The CDR3 totals 14 residues. The CDR3 reads CASSGARLTGELFF. CDR3 nucleotides: TGTGCCAGCTCAGGGGCCCGTTTGACCGGGGAGCTGTTTTTT. The variable domain in full, completed from reference TRBV18 and TRBJ2-2, reads NAGVMQNPRHLVRRRGQEARLRCSPMKGHSHVYWYRQLPEEGLKFMVYLQKENIIDESGMPKERFSAEFPKEGPSILRIQQVVRGDSAAYFCASSGARLTGELFFGEGSRLTVL.

The V call is TRBV7-8, the J call TRBJ1-2, with 7 bases fitting TRBD1. This CDR3 has 15 amino acids. Germline values: CDR1 SGHVS, CDR2 FQNEAQ. V shed 5 bases, J shed 2 bases, and the junction held 8 bases outside the gene matches. The CDR3 DNA is TGTGCCAGCAGCCCGCAGGGACAGTCCAACTATGGCTACACCTTC. This codes for CASSPQGQSNYGYTF.

This clonotype was found many times. This chain links TRBV7-6 with TRBJ2-5, with D possibly TRBD1 on 6 matching bases. Germline V gives CDR1 SGHVS, CDR2 FNYEAQ. V was trimmed by 2 bases and J by 5 bases, leaving 12 bases between them. This CDR3 is 14 amino acids long. CDR3 region: CASSLQGSLETQYF. The DNA of the CDR3 is TGTGCCAGCAGCTTACAGGGGTCCCTGGAGACCCAGTACTTC.

Ten or more counts support this clonotype. The chain couples TRBV2 to TRBJ2-1; maybe TRBD2 (5 bases). CDR3 length: 15 amino acids. Looked up from germline, CDR1 is SNHLY and CDR2 is FYNNEI. V was trimmed by 4 bases and J by 8 bases, leaving 18 bases between them. This CDR3 reads CASSGGVSSMDEQFF. As DNA, the CDR3 is TGTGCCAGCAGTGGGGGAGTTTCATCCATGGATGAGCAGTTCTTC.